This is a list of T cell receptor beta chains from one sample in a study of blood T cell repertoires in COVID-19. Using immunoSEQ multiplex PCR, the repertoire was profiled, and TCRdb retains in-frame clones only, with some absent. The repertoire consists of about 250,000 clones, with just under 85% occurring once and the leading ten covering around 8.9%. Material: peripheral blood. These receptors were taken from a man at least 80 years old with acute or convalescent COVID-19. Both conserved end residues are part of each CDR3.

len	v_gene	j_gene	CDR3aa
16	TRBV7-8	TRBJ2-3	CASSVTGGKSTDTQYF
14	TRBV6-5	TRBJ1-1	CATQDRGKNTEAFF
11	TRBV2	TRBJ2-3	CASLYTDTQYF
19	TRBV4-1	TRBJ2-1	CASSQESSRASGRYNEQFF
13	TRBV13	TRBJ2-3	CASSRQYTDTQYF
19	TRBV28	TRBJ2-3	CASSLMWLASGRATDTQYF
19	TRBV4-1	TRBJ2-7	CASSQELAGGLTFSYEQYF
17	TRBV19	TRBJ2-4	CASSILGGARAKNIQYF
13	TRBV10-3	TRBJ2-3	CATEGGRSDTQYF
19	TRBV27	TRBJ1-5	CASRIGGAKPQESNQPQHF
14	TRBV30	TRBJ2-5	CAWKSAGSQETQYF
14	TRBV6-5	TRBJ1-2	CASSPDRGPYGYTF
16	TRBV19	TRBJ1-1	CASSIVGGLRNTEAFF
15	TRBV28	TRBJ1-6	CASSLRDRDSSPLHF
13	TRBV30	TRBJ1-6	CAWSSPGGLALHF